This is a list of T cell receptor beta chains from one sample in a study of T cell repertoires in cytomegalovirus infection. MiXCR, run by TCRdb on the reads, gives a single entry per CDR3 protein. The data hold fewer than 550,000 distinct CDR3 sequences, with less than 30% observed a single time. Material: PBMCs. The receptors were sampled from a human donor in good health (CMV status not recorded). Some clones in this sample may be carry-over from other donors' samples. The CDR3 runs from the conserved cysteine through the conserved F or W. A D gene is named only where the DNA matches it firmly. Expanded clones are given a class, and other clones once, few, many or no size at all.

v_gene,d_gene,j_gene,abundance,CDR3aa,CDR3nt
TRBV28,NA,TRBJ2-7,few,CASSGAGSYEQYF,TGTGCCAGCAGTGGGGCAGGCTCCTACGAGCAGTACTTC
TRBV30,TRBD1,TRBJ1-1,NA,CAWRSPGTVGDNTEAFF,TGTGCCTGGAGGTCTCCCGGGACAGTGGGGGATAACACTGAAGCTTTCTTT
TRBV12-3/TRBV12-4,NA,TRBJ1-6,NA,CASSPSPQNSPLHF,TGTGCCAGCAGTCCCTCCCCGCAGAATTCACCCCTCCACTTT
TRBV6-1,NA,TRBJ1-1,many,CASTKRAALNTEAFF,TGTGCCAGCACCAAAAGGGCAGCGTTGAACACTGAAGCTTTCTTT
TRBV20-1,NA,TRBJ1-1,NA,CSARLGSGTEAFF,TGCAGTGCTAGATTGGGGTCCGGGACTGAAGCTTTCTTT
TRBV7-9,TRBD1,TRBJ2-7,NA,CASSLLGDRGDYEQYF,TGTGCCAGCAGCTTATTGGGGGACAGGGGTGACTACGAGCAGTACTTC
TRBV2,NA,TRBJ2-1,NA,CASSELSRGEQFF,TGTGCCAGCAGTGAGTTGAGCAGGGGTGAGCAGTTCTTC
TRBV7-8,TRBD1,TRBJ1-5,many,CASSFNPGTGGNQPQHF,TGTGCCAGCAGCTTTAATCCCGGGACAGGAGGAAATCAGCCCCAGCATTTT
TRBV6-5,NA,TRBJ2-2,NA,CASSYYTSRIGELFF,TGTGCCAGCAGTTACTACACTAGCAGGATCGGGGAGCTGTTTTTT
TRBV7-6,TRBD2,TRBJ2-7,many,CASSPRRIAGDAYEQYF,TGTGCCAGCAGCCCCCGGCGAATAGCGGGAGACGCCTACGAGCAGTACTTC
TRBV12-3/TRBV12-4,NA,TRBJ2-3,few,CASSLSAVTQYF,TGTGCCAGCAGTTTATCAGCGGTCACGCAGTATTTT
TRBV29-1,NA,TRBJ1-1,few,CSVGGAQYTEAFF,TGCAGCGTGGGGGGGGCGCAGTACACTGAAGCTTTCTTT
TRBV9,TRBD2,TRBJ2-1,NA,CASSNRLAGGAYNEQFF,TGTGCCAGCAGCAATCGACTAGCGGGAGGGGCGTACAATGAGCAGTTCTTC
TRBV7-2,NA,TRBJ2-3,many,CASSLAWGGGTQYF,TGTGCCAGCAGCTTGGCGTGGGGCGGCGGTACGCAGTATTTT
TRBV7-9,NA,TRBJ2-3,many,CASSLHLGGRQTDTQYF,TGTGCCAGCAGCTTACATTTGGGGGGCCGGCAAACAGATACGCAGTATTTT
TRBV29-1,NA,TRBJ2-3,few,CSVVRYVDRRGNTQYF,TGCAGCGTTGTCCGTTATGTGGACAGGCGGGGTAATACGCAGTATTTT
TRBV20-1,TRBD2,TRBJ2-1,NA,CSAIAGGSSNEQFF,TGCAGTGCTATAGCGGGAGGAAGCTCCAATGAGCAGTTCTTC
TRBV6-2/TRBV6-3,NA,TRBJ2-2,NA,CASSFPLPGELFF,TGTGCCAGCAGTTTTCCTTTACCCGGGGAGCTGTTTTTT
TRBV20-1,NA,TRBJ2-5,NA,CSARDGSQETQYF,TGCAGTGCTAGAGATGGCAGCCAAGAGACCCAGTACTTC
TRBV7-2,NA,TRBJ1-4,many,CASSPSFFQNEKLFF,TGTGCCAGCAGCCCAAGTTTCTTCCAAAACGAAAAACTGTTTTTT
TRBV11-2,TRBD1,TRBJ1-2,NA,CASSLDRGQNYGYTF,TGTGCCAGCAGCTTAGATAGGGGACAGAACTATGGCTACACCTTC
TRBV12-3/TRBV12-4,TRBD1,TRBJ1-1,few,CASSLAGGFMNTEAFF,TGTGCCAGCAGTCTCGCAGGGGGTTTCATGAACACTGAAGCTTTCTTT
TRBV2,TRBD2,TRBJ2-1,few,CASSAGTSRNNEQFF,TGTGCCAGCAGTGCCGGGACTAGCAGAAACAATGAGCAGTTCTTC
TRBV6-5,TRBD1,TRBJ2-1,NA,CASSSGTGKFF,TGTGCCAGCAGCTCCGGGACAGGGAAGTTCTTC
TRBV5-5,TRBD2,TRBJ2-5,few,CASSPLRGRGGETQYF,TGTGCCAGCAGCCCTCTTCGCGGGAGAGGTGGGGAGACCCAGTACTTC
TRBV6-6,TRBD2,TRBJ2-7,few,CASAGSGSYHEQYF,TGTGCCAGCGCCGGTAGCGGGAGTTACCACGAGCAGTACTTC
TRBV7-2,NA,TRBJ1-1,many,CASSVMGEVAFF,TGTGCCAGCAGCGTAATGGGGGAGGTTGCTTTCTTT
TRBV11-1,TRBD1,TRBJ2-7,few,CASSPDGQGISYEQYF,TGTGCCAGCAGCCCTGACGGACAGGGGATTTCCTACGAGCAGTACTTC
TRBV7-2,TRBD2,TRBJ2-1,NA,CASRHRARVAGVNEQFF,TGTGCCAGCAGACATCGGGCGCGAGTAGCGGGAGTCAATGAGCAGTTCTTC
TRBV11-3,NA,TRBJ2-1,few,CASSLGRPEQFF,TGTGCCAGCAGCTTAGGACGACCTGAGCAGTTCTTC
TRBV27,NA,TRBJ2-7,NA,CASSLRGAHWDEQYF,TGTGCCAGCAGTCTCCGGGGGGCCCATTGGGACGAGCAGTACTTC
TRBV10-3,NA,TRBJ2-5,NA,CAISESNGGTQYF,TGTGCCATCAGTGAGTCTAACGGGGGGACCCAGTACTTC
TRBV19,NA,TRBJ2-1,NA,CASSATLGGVGLNEQFF,TGTGCCAGTAGTGCGACACTAGGGGGGGTGGGTTTGAATGAGCAGTTCTTC
TRBV6-2/TRBV6-3,TRBD1,TRBJ1-1,few,CASRSGTGSTEAFF,TGTGCCAGCAGGTCTGGGACAGGGAGCACTGAAGCTTTCTTT
TRBV7-9,NA,TRBJ1-4,NA,CASSTGTNEKLFF,TGTGCCAGCAGCACAGGGACTAATGAAAAACTGTTTTTT
TRBV19,NA,TRBJ2-6,NA,CASSLLLGGANVLTF,TGTGCCAGTAGCCTTCTCTTAGGTGGGGCCAACGTCCTGACTTTC
TRBV10-3,NA,TRBJ2-5,few,CAIRTNSNQETQYF,TGTGCCATCAGGACAAATTCGAACCAAGAGACCCAGTACTTC
TRBV7-9,NA,TRBJ2-1,many,CASSLGLANEQFF,TGTGCCAGCAGCCTGGGACTGGCCAATGAGCAGTTCTTC
TRBV6-1,NA,TRBJ1-5,few,CASSEWGGSNQPQHF,TGTGCCAGCAGTGAATGGGGTGGCAGCAATCAGCCCCAGCATTTT
TRBV20-1,TRBD2,TRBJ2-7,few,CSAGTSAPYEQYF,TGCAGTGCTGGGACTAGCGCACCCTACGAGCAGTACTTC
TRBV7-2,TRBD1,TRBJ1-2,many,CASSSAGTAYGYTF,TGTGCCAGCAGCTCCGCCGGGACAGCCTATGGCTACACCTTC
TRBV20-1,NA,TRBJ2-1,NA,CSARRYSGVSYNEQFF,TGCAGTGCCCGAAGATATAGCGGAGTCTCCTACAATGAGCAGTTCTTC
TRBV7-2,NA,TRBJ1-2,many,CASSPRGDYGYTF,TGTGCCAGCAGCCCGAGGGGGGATTATGGCTACACCTTC
TRBV7-6,NA,TRBJ2-2,many,CASSLGTTGTGELFF,TGTGCCAGCAGCTTAGGCACGACAGGCACCGGGGAGCTGTTTTTT
TRBV4-2,NA,TRBJ2-7,once,CASSQDPTYEQYF,TGTGCCAGCAGCCAAGACCCCACTTACGAGCAGTACTTC
TRBV7-9,NA,TRBJ2-2,NA,CASSLRPGELFF,TGTGCCAGCAGCTTAAGGCCCGGGGAGCTGTTTTTT
TRBV11-1,NA,TRBJ2-1,few,CASSYFRGSPNEQFF,TGTGCCAGCAGCTATTTCAGGGGAAGCCCCAATGAGCAGTTCTTC
TRBV28,NA,TRBJ1-4,NA,CASSLSGQWGEKLFF,TGTGCCAGCAGTTTATCTGGCCAGTGGGGTGAAAAACTGTTTTTT